Each of the 21 T cell receptor beta chains below was sequenced from the same sample in a study of cytomegalovirus exposure and HLA in healthy donors. Profiled with immunoSEQ multiplex PCR; TCRdb holds only in-frame clones, not every one. This sample has 120,000 or so clones; 89% occur once, and the top ten carry about 1.1%. Source material: PBMCs. These receptor sequences come from a woman in her late teens or twenties in good health and CMV-seronegative.

The chain links TRBV6-5 to TRBJ2-6; D gene uncertain. The germline CDR1 and CDR2 sequences are MNHEY and SVGAGI. The CDR3 totals 12 residues. V lost 11 bases and J lost 1, with 6 bases in between. CDR3: CAALSGANVLTF. The CDR3 nucleotides are TGTGCCGCCCTATCTGGGGCCAACGTCCTGACTTTC.

This clone was detected once. J is TRBJ1-2 and V is TRBV5-1; D gene ambiguous. The V gene lost 1 base and the J gene lost 7 bases, with 8 bases spanning the gap. Per the germline V gene, CDR1 is SGHRS and CDR2 is YFSETQ. This CDR3 is built from 12 residues. CDR3 in amino acids: CASSLPGGGYTF. CDR3 nucleotide sequence: TGCGCCAGCAGCTTGCCGGGTGGTGGCTACACCTTC. Combining the CDR3 with reference TRBV5-1 and TRBJ1-2 gives the whole variable domain KAGVTQTPRYLIKTRGQQVTLSCSPISGHRSVSWYQQTPGQGLQFLFEYFSETQRNKGNFPGRFSGRQFSNSRSEMNVSTLELGDSALYLCASSLPGGGYTFGSGTRLTVV.

The V gene is TRBV28, the J gene TRBJ2-7; D is unclear. Germline V gene sequence: CDR1 MDHEN, CDR2 SYDVKM. V dropped 5 bases and J dropped 4 bases, with 12 bases sitting between them. This CDR3 comprises 13 residues. CDR3 DNA: TGTGCCAGCAGTGTACATGGAGATTACGAGCAGTACGTC. Translating it yields CASSVHGDYEQYV.

The chain is built from TRBV5-1 and TRBJ2-3, with 8 bases aligning to TRBD1. Germline V gene lookup returns CDR1 SGHRS and CDR2 YFSETQ. V shed 2 bases, J shed 5 bases, and the junction held 7 bases outside the gene matches. The CDR3 is 15 residues long. The CDR3 is CASSLQGEEGDTQYF. CDR3 sequence (DNA): TGCGCCAGCAGCTTACAGGGGGAAGAGGGAGATACGCAGTATTTT.

The chain uses TRBV27 and TRBJ1-2; D is ambiguous. Germline CDR1 and CDR2: MNHEY and SMNVEV (reference sequence). This CDR3 spans 13 amino acids. Trimming pared 2 bases from V and 7 bases from J, leaving 11 bases between. CDR3: CASSLEAGSGYTF. The CDR3 DNA sequence: TGTGCCAGCAGTTTAGAGGCGGGGAGTGGCTACACCTTC.

The chain joins TRBV7-9 to TRBJ2-2; D is perhaps TRBD2 (5 bases). With 2 bases removed from V and 3 bases from J, the gap between germline ends came to 16 bases. The V gene's germline CDR1 is SEHNR and CDR2 FQNEAQ (reference sequence). The CDR3 totals 17 residues. The CDR3 DNA reads as TGTGCCAGCAGCTTACCTCGGGGTCAGGCGGACACCGGGGAGCTGTTTTTT. This sequence encodes CASSLPRGQADTGELFF. The variable domain in full, with the rest retrieved from reference TRBV7-9 and TRBJ2-2, is DTGVSQNPRHKITKRGQNVTFRCDPISEHNRLYWYRQTLGQGPEFLTYFQNEAQLEKSRLLSDRFSAERPKGSFSTLEIQRTEQGDSAMYLCASSLPRGQADTGELFFGEGSRLTVL.

The chain recombines TRBV4-1 with TRBJ2-1; 8 positions agree with TRBD2. Trimming removed 0 bases from V and 3 bases from J; junction bases left unmatched: 7. Germline V gene sequence: CDR1 MGHRA, CDR2 YSYEKL. There are 17 residues in the CDR3. The CDR3 bases are TGCGCCAGCAGCCAAGAGACGGGGGGGGCCCTCTACAATGAGCAGTTCTTC. It translates to CASSQETGGALYNEQFF.

V is TRBV10-2 and J is TRBJ2-7, with 7 bases identical to TRBD1. The CDR3 contains 14 residues. V shed 4 bases, J shed 3 bases, and the junction held 6 bases outside the gene matches. Germline lookup yields CDR1 WSHSY and CDR2 SAAADI. DNA for the CDR3: TGCGCCAGCAGTGTTGTGGGACAGAGCTACGAGCAGTACTTC. This sequence encodes CASSVVGQSYEQYF.

In its sample, this clone was seen once. The genes are TRBV5-1 and TRBJ1-2, with D uncertain. Germline CDR1 reads SGHRS; CDR2 reads YFSETQ. CDR3 length equals 12 residues. With 6 bases removed from V and 2 bases from J, the gap between germline ends came to 8 bases. CDR3 DNA: TGCGCCAGCAACACGGGGAACTATGGCTACACCTTC. As protein: CASNTGNYGYTF.

This rearrangement joins TRBV18 to TRBJ2-7; 13 bases map to TRBD2. The CDR3 sequence is 14 residues long. J gave up 9 bases and V 2 bases, and 4 bases lay outside the gene matches. Germline CDR1 KGHSH, CDR2 LQKENI. The CDR3 nucleotides are TGTGCCAGCTCACCATCTGGGACTAGCGGGGTGCAGTACGTC. This codes for CASSPSGTSGVQYV.

This chain joins TRBV28 and TRBJ1-1; D perhaps matches TRBD1 (6 bases). Germline V gene data show CDR1 as MDHEN and CDR2 as SYDVKM. Trimming cost V 5 bases and J 7 bases, with 11 bases left between them. The CDR3 length is 12 residues. The CDR3 sequence: CASSRTGFEAFF. CDR3 nucleotides: TGTGCCAGCAGTAGAACAGGGTTTGAAGCTTTCTTT.

The V gene is TRBV6-6, the J gene TRBJ1-1, with 8 bases aligning to TRBD1. Germline trimming cut 2 bases from V and 4 bases from J; bases unmatched to any gene: 6. Per the germline V gene, CDR1 is MNHNY and CDR2 is SVGAGI (reference sequence). There are 15 residues in the CDR3. In DNA, the CDR3 is TGTGCCAGCAGTTACGGCTGGGACAGGCGCACTGAAGCTTTCTTT. This sequence encodes CASSYGWDRRTEAFF.

The V and J genes are TRBV7-2 and TRBJ2-2, with 9 bases identical to TRBD2. CDR3 length: 16 residues. V was pared by 2 bases and J by 6 bases, with 7 bases of the junction left unmatched. The germline V gene has CDR1 SGHTA and CDR2 FQGNSA. CDR3 amino acids: CASSLWVQREAGELFF. The CDR3 DNA reads as TGTGCCAGCAGCTTATGGGTCCAGCGGGAGGCCGGGGAGCTGTTTTTT.

The rearrangement joins TRBV6-5 to TRBJ1-1, with D uncertain. Germline V CDR1 and CDR2: MNHEY, SVGAGI. CDR3 size: 13 residues. V lost 8 bases and J 4 bases, leaving 14 bases between the germline ends. The CDR3 DNA reads as TGTGCCAGCTCCTTACAACAGTCCACTGAAGCTTTCTTT. As protein: CASSLQQSTEAFF.

The gene calls are TRBV27 and TRBJ2-2; D call uncertain. This CDR3 has 16 amino acids. Between the trimmed V and J ends, which lost 5 bases and 4 bases, there was a span of 17 bases. CDR1 is MNHEY, CDR2 SMNVEV, per germline (reference sequence). The CDR3 is CASSPSLVRSTGELFF. DNA of the CDR3: TGTGCCAGCAGTCCGTCCCTAGTAAGGAGCACCGGGGAGCTGTTTTTT.

The genes are TRBV5-1 and TRBJ2-3; 10 nucleotides agree with TRBD2. This CDR3 contains 14 residues. Germline CDR1 reads SGHRS; CDR2 reads YFSETQ. The trim removed 10 bases at V and 4 bases at J, leaving 9 bases unmatched. The CDR3 reads CASAASGGSDTQYF. The CDR3 DNA is TGCGCCTCCGCGGCTAGCGGGGGTTCAGATACGCAGTATTTT.

This chain joins TRBV4-1 and TRBJ1-5, with D unresolved. Trimming left V 0 bases short and J 6 bases short, with 6 bases between. The CDR3 sequence is 13 residues long. Germline assignment: CDR1 MGHRA and CDR2 YSYEKL. CDR3 in DNA: TGCGCCAGCAGCCAAGATCTAGTTCAGCCCCAGCATTTT. The encoded protein is CASSQDLVQPQHF.

This clone was counted a single time. The rearrangement uses TRBV7-8 and TRBJ1-1, with 10 bases matching TRBD1. The CDR3 runs to 15 residues. The trim removed 10 bases at V and 5 bases at J, leaving 13 bases unmatched. The germline V gene encodes CDR1 SGHVS and CDR2 FQNEAQ. The CDR3 DNA follows: TGTGCCACCGAGAACCTAGGACAGGGGGTGACTGAAGCTTTCTTT. This gives the protein CATENLGQGVTEAFF.

This chain uses TRBV10-2 with TRBJ2-7; D remains unclear. The CDR3 runs to 13 residues. V was clipped by 5 bases and J by 2 bases, with 10 bases between them. Germline CDR1 reads WSHSY; CDR2 reads SAAADI. CDR3 DNA sequence: TGCGCCAGCAGTTTCTACAGTACCTACGAGCAGTACGTC. Protein sequence: CASSFYSTYEQYV.

The chain links TRBV29-1 to TRBJ2-3; 9 bases line up with TRBD1. The CDR3 is 15 residues long. V trimming: 2 bases; J trimming: 3 bases; junction bases outside the gene matches: 6. The V gene's germline CDR1 is SQVTM and CDR2 ANQGSEA. This chain's CDR3 is CSVELTGGRTDTQYF. Written as DNA, the CDR3 is TGCAGCGTTGAACTGACAGGGGGGAGGACAGATACGCAGTATTTT.

This chain links TRBV28 with TRBJ1-5, with D unresolved. CDR3 length: 15 residues. Germline V gene lookup returns CDR1 MDHEN and CDR2 SYDVKM. V was pared by 5 bases and J by 6 bases, with 17 bases between. The CDR3: CASSLLQTRSQPQHF. The DNA of the CDR3 is TGTGCCAGCAGTCTTCTCCAGACGAGGAGTCAGCCCCAGCATTTT.